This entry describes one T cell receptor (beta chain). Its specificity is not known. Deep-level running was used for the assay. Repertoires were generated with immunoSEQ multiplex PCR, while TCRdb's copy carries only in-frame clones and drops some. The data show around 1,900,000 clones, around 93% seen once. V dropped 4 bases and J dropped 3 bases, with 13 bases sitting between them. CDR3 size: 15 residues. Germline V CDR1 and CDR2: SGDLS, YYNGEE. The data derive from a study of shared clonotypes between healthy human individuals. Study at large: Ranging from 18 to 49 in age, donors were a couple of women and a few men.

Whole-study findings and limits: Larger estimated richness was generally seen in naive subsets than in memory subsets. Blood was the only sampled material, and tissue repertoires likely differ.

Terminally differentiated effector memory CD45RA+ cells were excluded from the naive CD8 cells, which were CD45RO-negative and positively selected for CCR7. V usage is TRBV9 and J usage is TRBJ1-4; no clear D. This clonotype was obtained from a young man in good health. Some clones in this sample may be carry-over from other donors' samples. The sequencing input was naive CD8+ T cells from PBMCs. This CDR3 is CASSSHSAANEKLFF. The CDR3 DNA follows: TGTGCCAGCAGCTCACACAGTGCCGCTAATGAAAAACTGTTTTTT.